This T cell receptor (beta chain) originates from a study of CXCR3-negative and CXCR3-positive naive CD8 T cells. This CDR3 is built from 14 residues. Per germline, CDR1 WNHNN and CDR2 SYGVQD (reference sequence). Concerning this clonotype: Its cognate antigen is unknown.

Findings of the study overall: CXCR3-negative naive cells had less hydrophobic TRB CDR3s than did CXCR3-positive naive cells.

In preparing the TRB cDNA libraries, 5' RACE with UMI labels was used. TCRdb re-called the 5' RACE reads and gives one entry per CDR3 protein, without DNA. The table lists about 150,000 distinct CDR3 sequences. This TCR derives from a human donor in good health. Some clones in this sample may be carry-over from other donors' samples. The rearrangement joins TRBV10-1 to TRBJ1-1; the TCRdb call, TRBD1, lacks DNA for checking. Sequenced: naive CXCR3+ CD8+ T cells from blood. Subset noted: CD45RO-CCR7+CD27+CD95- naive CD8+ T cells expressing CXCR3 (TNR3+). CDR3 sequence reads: CASSAKGGITEAFF.